The T cell receptor (beta chain) under discussion was sequenced for a study of human T cells and chemical hapten exposure. Background on the study: Patch tests applied 0.01% DPC to the upper back and were scored after 6 days. Study-level points and caveats: Against controls, expanded TCRs gave rise to significantly more large CDR3 similarity clusters. The presence of alopecia in the donors means their immune response may differ from healthy people's.

CDR1 and CDR2 (germline): DFQATT, SNEGSKA (reference sequence). CDR3 length: 11 residues. V lost 3 bases and J lost 5, with 6 bases in between. The library tagged individual cDNA molecules with unique molecular identifiers. Each CDR3 protein gets one entry after TCRdb re-called the RACE reads with MiXCR. This table has fewer than 60,000 distinct CDR3 sequences, around 9.3% appearing once. Time point described: patch test 1, 2 weeks after DPC sensitization. Treatment described: therapeutic diphenylcyclopropenone sensitization with weekly scalp DPC. This clonotype was counted at least ten times. What it binds is unknown.

The chain links TRBV20-1 to TRBJ2-3; D call uncertain. The starting material was whole blood, obtained in connection with sensitization to the hapten diphenylcyclopropenone (DPC). The TCR comes from a woman between 50 and 59 years old with alopecia areata. Some clones in this sample may be carry-over from other donors' samples. CDR3 sequence: CSARPVDTQYF. In DNA form, the CDR3 reads TGCAGTGCTAGGCCAGTAGATACGCAGTATTTT.